This entry lists 8 T cell receptor beta chains sequenced from one sample in a study of siplizumab effects on memory and regulatory T cells. The data were produced by immunoSEQ multiplex PCR, yet TCRdb's version contains in-frame clones alone and is incomplete. The table includes tens of thousands of clones, under 95% detected once. Sequencing used CD8+ T cells sorted from blood. The source is a human donor in good health.

The V call is TRBV11-2, the J call TRBJ2-7; no reliable D call. Trimming pared 4 bases from V and 2 bases from J, leaving 9 bases between. CDR3 size: 13 residues. Germline-derived CDR1 and CDR2 are SGHAT and FQNNGV. CDR3 loop: CASSSGTTYEQYF. CDR3 bases: TGTGCCAGCAGCTCAGGCACCACCTACGAGCAGTACTTC. Variable domain in full (rest from reference TRBV11-2 and TRBJ2-7): EAGVAQSPRYKIIEKRQSVAFWCNPISGHATLYWYQQILGQGPKLLIQFQNNGVVDDSQLPKDRFSAERLKGVDSTLKIQPAKLEDSAVYLCASSSGTTYEQYFGPGTRLTVT.

The gene calls are TRBV5-4 and TRBJ1-6; no reliable D call. Germline assignment: CDR1 SGHNT and CDR2 YYREEE (reference sequence). This CDR3 spans 12 amino acids. V dropped 0 bases and J dropped 8 bases, with 3 bases sitting between them. The CDR3 sequence is CASSLGDSPLHF. The CDR3 nucleotides are TGTGCCAGCAGCTTGGGTGATTCACCCCTCCACTTT.

V usage is TRBV2 and J usage is TRBJ2-7, with a weak D call TRBD2 (7 bases). The V end lost 3 bases, the J end lost 6 bases, and 15 bases lay between the germline ends. The CDR3 extends over 14 amino acids. Germline CDR1 reads SNHLY; CDR2 reads FYNNEI. CDR3 loop: CASSDYGGLIEQYF. The CDR3 DNA follows: TGTGCCAGCAGTGACTACGGGGGGCTTATCGAGCAGTACTTC.

The chain has TRBV6-1 and TRBJ2-6; D is uncertain. The V gene's germline CDR1 is MNHNS and CDR2 SASEGT. The germline V and J ends were trimmed by 0 bases and 1 base, with 10 bases remaining between them. The CDR3 sequence is 17 residues long. CDR3 nucleotide sequence: TGTGCCAGCAGTGAAGCGCTTTCCGGGTCTGGGGCCAACGTCCTGACTTTC. As protein: CASSEALSGSGANVLTF.

The chain joins TRBV7-9 to TRBJ1-2; D is ambiguous. V shed 0 bases and J shed 4 bases, with 9 bases lying between them. Per germline, CDR1 SEHNR and CDR2 FQNEAQ (reference sequence). The CDR3 is 14 amino acids. The CDR3 here is CASSLAPGSYGYTF. For the CDR3, the DNA is TGTGCCAGCAGCTTAGCGCCGGGGAGCTATGGCTACACCTTC.

The V gene is TRBV9, the J gene TRBJ2-7; 16 positions match TRBD2. This CDR3 comprises 17 residues. V trimming: 4 bases; J trimming: 4 bases; junction bases outside the gene matches: 8. CDR1 is SGDLS, CDR2 YYNGEE, per germline. The DNA for the CDR3 is TGTGCCAGCAGCCCGCTGGGACTAGCGGGAGGGCCGTACGAGCAGTACTTC. Translated, it gives CASSPLGLAGGPYEQYF.

V gene TRBV7-8 combines with J gene TRBJ2-7, with 12 nucleotides matching TRBD1. V was pared by 0 bases and J by 9 bases, with 9 bases of the junction left unmatched. This CDR3 is 16 amino acids long. Germline V gives CDR1 SGHVS, CDR2 FQNEAQ. The CDR3 reads CASSLALGQGALWQYF. The CDR3 bases are TGTGCCAGCAGCTTAGCGCTGGGACAGGGGGCCCTGTGGCAGTACTTC. Variable domain in full (rest from reference TRBV7-8 and TRBJ2-7): GAGVSQSPRYKVAKRGQDVALRCDPISGHVSLFWYQQALGQGPEFLTYFQNEAQLDKSGLPSDRFFAERPEGSVSTLKIQRTQQEDSAVYLCASSLALGQGALWQYFGPGTRLTVT.

The chain employs TRBV2 and TRBJ1-4, with D possibly TRBD1 on 5 matching bases. The CDR3 sequence is 15 residues long. Germline V gene data show CDR1 as SNHLY and CDR2 as FYNNEI. Trimming removed 7 bases from V and 0 bases from J, with 12 bases in between. This CDR3 is CASTGGRATNEKLFF. Written as DNA, the CDR3 is TGTGCCAGCACCGGGGGTAGGGCAACTAATGAAAAACTGTTTTTT.